Listed here are 23 T cell receptor beta chains from one sample, sequenced in a study of patients and donors after allogeneic stem cell transplantation. Each CDR3 protein is one row after TCRdb ran MiXCR on the RT-PCR reads. The table includes about a million distinct CDR3 sequences, approximately 19% detected once. Sequencing used blood, either unsorted or a sorted T cell fraction (not recorded which). Every receptor here comes from a human donor who was either an allogeneic HSCT recipient or a stem cell or donor lymphocyte infusion donor (not recorded which). It is not recorded whose cells these are; they may come from a transplant donor.

This clonotype was seen at least ten times. This chain connects TRBV5-1 to TRBJ2-1; 8 bases agree with TRBD2. The CDR3 extends over 14 amino acids. The V gene end was trimmed by 4 bases and the J gene end by 6 bases; junction bases not matched to a gene: 6. Germline assignment: CDR1 SGHRS and CDR2 YFSETQ. CDR3: CASSRGGPGNEQFF. As DNA, the CDR3 is TGCGCCAGCAGCCGGGGGGGCCCAGGCAATGAGCAGTTCTTC. Combining the CDR3 with reference TRBV5-1 and TRBJ2-1 gives the whole variable domain KAGVTQTPRYLIKTRGQQVTLSCSPISGHRSVSWYQQTPGQGLQFLFEYFSETQRNKGNFPGRFSGRQFSNSRSEMNVSTLELGDSALYLCASSRGGPGNEQFFGPGTRLTVL.

V gene TRBV2 combines with J gene TRBJ1-2; D unresolved. CDR1 is SNHLY, CDR2 FYNNEI, per germline. Trimming stripped 3 bases from V and 4 bases from J, with 12 bases between. This CDR3 is built from 14 residues. The CDR3 spells CASSEATPTYGYTF. The CDR3 DNA is TGTGCCAGCAGTGAGGCCACACCTACCTATGGCTACACCTTC.

The CDR3 bases are TGTGCCAGCAGTGACGGGACCTATAAAGAGACCCAGTACTTC. This sequence encodes CASSDGTYKETQYF. V is TRBV2 and J is TRBJ2-5; D could derive from TRBD1 or TRBD2 (5 bases each). CDR3 size: 14 residues. V lost 3 bases, J lost 3 bases, and 11 bases lay in between. Germline CDR1 is SNHLY and CDR2 is FYNNEI.

This clonotype was observed a few times. The chain links TRBV9 to TRBJ1-1; unclear D gene. V lost 3 bases to trimming and J lost 1 base, with 10 bases between them. CDR3 size: 14 residues. The germline gives CDR1 SGDLS, CDR2 YYNGEE. CDR3 sequence: CASSAQLPNTEAFF. The CDR3 DNA reads TGTGCCAGCAGCGCCCAGCTTCCGAACACTGAAGCTTTCTTT.

The genes are TRBV12-3 or TRBV12-4 and TRBJ2-1; no definite D call. V lost 5 bases and J 2 bases, leaving 16 bases between the germline ends. The CDR3 totals 16 residues. CDR3 coding DNA: TGTGCCAGCAGTCCTACAGACGGGTTGGCCTACAATGAGCAGTTCTTC. Translated: CASSPTDGLAYNEQFF.

V usage is TRBV10-3 and J usage is TRBJ1-6; D possibly corresponds to TRBD1 (5 bases). The CDR3 is 15 residues long. CDR1 is ENHRY and CDR2 is SYGVKD in the germline V gene. The germline V and J ends were trimmed by 6 bases and 8 bases, with 17 bases remaining between them. CDR3 residues: CAIRIRDAEDSPLHF. The CDR3 DNA follows: TGTGCCATCAGGATCCGGGACGCCGAAGATTCACCCCTCCACTTT.

This clonotype occurred a few times. This chain connects TRBV20-1 to TRBJ2-3, with 9 bases matching TRBD2. Germline trimming cut 5 bases from V and 1 base from J; bases unmatched to any gene: 7. The CDR3 length is 15 residues. CDR1 and CDR2 (germline): DFQATT, SNEGSKA (reference sequence). CDR3 amino acids: CSAGSSGAGTDTQYF. CDR3 nucleotides: TGCAGTGCTGGATCTAGCGGGGCGGGCACAGATACGCAGTATTTT.

The V and J genes are TRBV7-9 and TRBJ2-5; possible D gene TRBD2, 5 bases. The V and J ends lost 10 bases and 9 bases respectively, with 18 bases between them. The CDR3 consists of 12 residues. From germline, CDR1 is SEHNR and CDR2 FQNEAQ (reference sequence). The CDR3 loop reads CATGLSLVAQYF. In nucleotides, the CDR3 is TGTGCCACCGGACTCTCTCTGGTGGCCCAGTACTTC.

In this sample, this clonotype turned up a few times. The chain links TRBV4-1 to TRBJ1-2; D is uncertain. The CDR3 totals 16 residues. Germline CDR1 reads MGHRA; CDR2 reads YSYEKL. V shed 2 bases and J shed 5 bases, with 18 bases lying between them. The CDR3 DNA sequence: TGCGCCAGCAGCCAACTCGCCGCGGGGTCTCGGTATGGCTACACCTTC. Its protein product is CASSQLAAGSRYGYTF.

CDR3 loop: CASGQRPRTQYF. DNA for the CDR3: TGTGCCAGCGGTCAGAGACCGCGGACCCAGTACTTC. The chain has TRBV10-3 and TRBJ2-5; D unresolved. Trimming cost V 10 bases and J 7 bases, with 16 bases left between them. The CDR3 loop spans 12 amino acids. The V gene's germline CDR1 is ENHRY and CDR2 SYGVKD.

This clonotype was detected many times. One end of the junction is discordant with germline, which a read error may explain. The rearrangement links TRBV5-1 to TRBJ2-7; D possibly uses TRBD1 or TRBD2 (6 bases each). The germline gives CDR1 SGHRS, CDR2 YFSETQ. This CDR3 contains 14 residues. Written as DNA, the CDR3 is TGTGCCAGCAGCTTAGGGGGGCCCGCCTACGAGCAGTACTTC. It yields the protein CASSLGGPAYEQYF.

The table lists this clonotype with many counts. The rearrangement joins TRBV20-1 to TRBJ1-2; D gene unclear. The V end lost 1 base, the J end lost 5 bases, and 14 bases lay between the germline ends. Germline CDR1 is DFQATT and CDR2 is SNEGSKA (reference sequence). CDR3 length: 14 residues. This CDR3 is CSARVVQELYGYTF. CDR3 DNA sequence: TGCAGTGCTAGAGTGGTACAAGAACTATATGGCTACACCTTC.

This clonotype was observed a handful of times. The chain recombines TRBV27 with TRBJ2-1; D not certain. This CDR3 spans 15 amino acids. The germline V and J ends were trimmed by 3 bases and 4 bases, with 13 bases remaining between them. Germline assignment: CDR1 MNHEY and CDR2 SMNVEV (reference sequence). The chain's CDR3 is CASSFAGSGYNEQFF. The CDR3 DNA follows: TGTGCCAGCAGTTTCGCCGGATCTGGATACAATGAGCAGTTCTTC.

V gene TRBV15 combines with J gene TRBJ2-7; D call uncertain. CDR3 length: 15 residues. With 0 bases removed from V and 7 bases from J, the gap between germline ends came to 16 bases. Germline CDR1 and CDR2: LNHNV and YYDKDF (reference sequence). DNA for the CDR3: TGTGCCACCAGCAGAGATGTCACACGGACCGGAGAGCAGTACTTC. Its translation: CATSRDVTRTGEQYF.

This clonotype has at least ten counts. The chain recombines TRBV3-1 with TRBJ2-1; 10 bases map to TRBD2. Germline CDR1 reads LGHDT; CDR2 reads YNNKEL (reference sequence). This CDR3 spans 14 amino acids. V lost 6 bases and J lost 9; bases outside the gene matches: 8. The CDR3 DNA sequence: TGTGCCAGCAGTCTAGCGGGAGCCGGTCCTGAGCAGTTCTTC. It encodes CASSLAGAGPEQFF.

The V and J genes are TRBV14 and TRBJ2-3; 15 bases match TRBD2. The CDR3 has 19 amino acids. Trimming removed 1 base from V and 2 bases from J; junction bases left unmatched: 7. Per germline, CDR1 SGHDN and CDR2 FVKESK. CDR3 nucleotides: TGTGCCAGCAGCCAAGGGCTTCGGACTAGCGGGAGGGCCACAGATACGCAGTATTTT. This sequence encodes CASSQGLRTSGRATDTQYF.

The chain has TRBV20-1 and TRBJ2-6, with no clear D. Trimming stripped 4 bases from V and 2 bases from J, with 6 bases between. In germline, CDR1 is DFQATT, CDR2 SNEGSKA (reference sequence). The CDR3 runs 13 residues. CDR3 bases: TGCAGTGCTATGAATGCTGGGGCCAACGTCCTGACTTTC. Its translation is CSAMNAGANVLTF.

V is TRBV14 and J is TRBJ2-7, with no clear D. Deletions cut 1 base from V and 1 base from J, with 8 bases between. CDR3 length: 14 residues. Germline loops: CDR1 SGHDN, CDR2 FVKESK. The CDR3 nucleotides read TGTGCCAGCAGCCAAGGTTTAACGTCCTACGAGCAGTACTTC. Translation: CASSQGLTSYEQYF. Variable domain in full (rest from reference TRBV14 and TRBJ2-7): EAGVTQFPSHSVIEKGQTVTLRCDPISGHDNLYWYRRVMGKEIKFLLHFVKESKQDESGMPNNRFLAERTGGTYSTLKVQPAELEDSGVYFCASSQGLTSYEQYFGPGTRLTVT.

The chain joins TRBV7-2 to TRBJ2-2; D possibly corresponds to TRBD2 (5 bases). V was clipped by 3 bases and J by 1 base, with 9 bases between them. CDR1 and CDR2 (germline): SGHTA, FQGNSA. This CDR3 region has 15 residues. This chain's CDR3 is CASSFGLENTGELFF. The CDR3 DNA is TGTGCCAGCAGCTTCGGACTGGAGAACACCGGGGAGCTGTTTTTT.

This clonotype was seen only a few times. The V call is TRBV20-1, the J call TRBJ1-2; possible D gene TRBD1, 5 bases. Trimming removed 6 bases from V and 4 bases from J, with 12 bases in between. CDR1 and CDR2 from the germline V gene are DFQATT and SNEGSKA (reference sequence). This CDR3 comprises 12 residues. CDR3 amino acids: CSAIRQTYGYTF. CDR3 nucleotides: TGCAGTGCCATCCGACAGACCTATGGCTACACCTTC.

This clonotype was picked up many times. V gene TRBV12-3 or TRBV12-4 combines with J gene TRBJ1-5; tentatively, D is TRBD1 (5 bases). The V end lost 1 base, the J end lost 1 base, and 20 bases lay between the germline ends. The CDR3 is 19 residues long. CDR3 coding DNA: TGTGCCAGCAGTTTAGTGCCCGGGGTAGGGACCCCCAGCAATCAGCCCCAGCATTTT. It is translated as CASSLVPGVGTPSNQPQHF.

Ten or more counts support this clonotype. The chain has TRBV5-1 and TRBJ2-3; D is undetermined. Germline V gene data show CDR1 as SGHRS and CDR2 as YFSETQ. The CDR3 runs to 15 residues. The germline V and J ends were trimmed by 0 bases and 0 bases, with 8 bases remaining between them. CDR3 amino acids: CASSLVASSTDTQYF. CDR3 sequence (DNA): TGCGCCAGCAGCTTGGTGGCATCTAGCACAGATACGCAGTATTTT. The full variable domain, with the rest looked up from reference TRBV5-1 and TRBJ2-3, is KAGVTQTPRYLIKTRGQQVTLSCSPISGHRSVSWYQQTPGQGLQFLFEYFSETQRNKGNFPGRFSGRQFSNSRSEMNVSTLELGDSALYLCASSLVASSTDTQYFGPGTRLTVL.

This clonotype occurred a few times. CDR3 sequence: CASTLAGGTDTQYF. CDR3 DNA sequence: TGTGCCAGCACCTTAGCGGGGGGCACAGATACGCAGTATTTT. This chain links TRBV12-3 or TRBV12-4 with TRBJ2-3; 9 bases agree with TRBD2. This CDR3 is 14 amino acids long. J lost 1 base, V lost 7 bases, and 3 bases had no gene match.